There are many counts of the clone carrying this TCR beta chain. Losses at the gene ends were 6 bases for V and 2 bases for J; bases not matched to a gene: 6. This CDR3 has 15 residues. The germline CDR1 and CDR2 sequences are SNHLY and FYNNEI. This specimen comes from a study of glioma-infiltrating T cells. Using RNA template, CDR3s of TCR alpha and beta were amplified with iRepertoire arm-PCR. TCRdb independently ran MiXCR on the multiplex PCR reads; one entry per CDR3 protein. The sample shows some 85,000 distinct CDR3 sequences, about a quarter of them seen only once. This sequence originates from a human donor with low-grade glioma or glioblastoma, undergoing nonglioma brain surgery, or in good health (not recorded which). The chain employs TRBV2 and TRBJ2-3; 9 bases line up with TRBD2. Source material: glioma tissue, nonneoplastic brain tissue, or PBMCs (not recorded which). CDR3 amino acids: CASSSQRGVTDTQYF. The DNA for the CDR3 is TGTGCCAGCAGCTCCCAGCGGGGGGTCACAGATACGCAGTATTTT.